These 16 T cell receptor beta chains came from one sample sequenced in a study of cytomegalovirus exposure and HLA in healthy donors. PCR amplification relied on 60 Vbeta primers (plus 13 Jbeta primers). This table comes from immunoSEQ multiplex PCR, and its TCRdb copy is limited to in-frame clones, with some not included. This table has 110,000 or so clones, roughly four fifths appearing once. Sequencing was carried out using PBMCs. These receptors all come from a man in his forties in good health and CMV-seronegative.

The chain uses TRBV5-4 and TRBJ1-2; D might be TRBD1 (5 bases). This CDR3 has 14 amino acids. With 2 bases removed from V and 3 bases from J, the gap between germline ends came to 11 bases. Germline V gene data show CDR1 as SGHNT and CDR2 as YYREEE (reference sequence). CDR3 amino acids: CASSFVREDYGYTF. Here the CDR3 DNA reads TGTGCCAGCAGCTTTGTCAGGGAGGACTATGGCTACACCTTC.

The rearrangement joins TRBV5-6 to TRBJ2-3, with 10 bases matching TRBD1. V was clipped by 6 bases and J by 7 bases; unmatched bases: 5. There are 13 residues in the CDR3. Germline V lookup: CDR1 SGHDT, CDR2 YYEEEE. The CDR3 sequence is CASTPTGGNTQYF. The CDR3 DNA reads as TGTGCCAGCACCCCGACAGGGGGCAATACGCAGTATTTT.

The gene calls are TRBV19 and TRBJ1-3; no reliable D call. Germline values: CDR1 LNHDA, CDR2 SQIVND (reference sequence). The CDR3 consists of 14 residues. Trimming cost V 7 bases and J 1 base, with 11 bases left between them. In DNA form, the CDR3 reads TGTGCCAGTATTTCGGGATTTTCTGGAAACACCATATATTTT. It specifies CASISGFSGNTIYF.

This clone was seen once. The rearrangement links TRBV6-1 to TRBJ2-2, with D possibly matching TRBD1 (6 bases). Trimming removed 6 bases at V and 0 bases at J, with 11 bases between. CDR1 and CDR2 (germline): MNHNS, SASEGT. CDR3 size: 15 residues. The CDR3 region is CASRVGAANTGELFF. CDR3 bases: TGTGCCAGCAGGGTGGGGGCGGCGAACACCGGGGAGCTGTTTTTT.

V gene TRBV5-4 combines with J gene TRBJ2-7; 9 bases are shared with TRBD1. CDR3 length: 15 amino acids. Germline V gene lookup returns CDR1 SGHNT and CDR2 YYREEE (reference sequence). V lost 0 bases, J lost 3 bases, and 4 bases stayed unmatched. The CDR3, as DNA: TGTGCCAGCAGCTTGGGCGGGACAGGGATCTACGAGCAGTACTTC. Protein product: CASSLGGTGIYEQYF.

The chain recombines TRBV30 with TRBJ1-1, with 11 bases that match TRBD1. Looked up from germline, CDR1 is GTSNPN and CDR2 is SVGIG (reference sequence). The CDR3 sequence is 16 residues long. V was pared by 3 bases and J by 4 bases, with 10 bases of the junction left unmatched. CDR3 protein: CAWSLRTGTGGTEAFF. The CDR3 coding sequence is TGTGCCTGGAGCCTGCGGACCGGGACAGGGGGCACTGAAGCTTTCTTT.

J is TRBJ2-7 and V is TRBV7-3; TRBD2 matches 7 bases. This CDR3 has 15 amino acids. The V gene's germline CDR1 is SGHTA and CDR2 FQGTGA. J was trimmed by 3 bases and V by 1 base; bases with no gene match: 6. CDR3 loop: CASSLNGGGLYEQYF. CDR3 in DNA: TGTGCCAGCAGCTTAAATGGGGGAGGGCTCTACGAGCAGTACTTC. Full variable domain (remainder filled in from reference TRBV7-3 and TRBJ2-7): GAGVSQTPSNKVTEKGKYVELRCDPISGHTALYWYRQSLGQGPEFLIYFQGTGAADDSGLPNDRFFAVRPEGSVSTLKIQRTERGDSAVYLCASSLNGGGLYEQYFGPGTRLTVT.

V is TRBV28 and J is TRBJ1-2; D uncertain. The CDR3 consists of 11 residues. V was pared by 2 bases and J by 8 bases, with 6 bases between. Germline loops: CDR1 MDHEN, CDR2 SYDVKM. The CDR3 region has the DNA TGTGCCAGCAGTTTAGTGAGAGGCTACACCTTC. It is translated as CASSLVRGYTF.

The chain combines TRBV7-2 with TRBJ2-3, with 8 bases that match TRBD2. Looked up from germline, CDR1 is SGHTA and CDR2 is FQGNSA. The CDR3 runs 16 residues. J was trimmed by 0 bases and V by 6 bases; bases with no gene match: 8. The CDR3 is CASRDQLAASTDTQYF. CDR3 DNA sequence: TGTGCCAGCAGAGATCAACTAGCGGCTAGCACAGATACGCAGTATTTT.

The chain carries TRBV27 and TRBJ2-1; D is perhaps TRBD2 (6 bases). Germline assignment: CDR1 MNHEY and CDR2 SMNVEV (reference sequence). This CDR3 contains 15 residues. The V and J ends lost 6 bases and 2 bases respectively, with 14 bases between them. This CDR3 is CASRHETSPYNEQFF. CDR3 nucleotide sequence: TGTGCCAGCAGACATGAAACTAGCCCCTACAATGAGCAGTTCTTC.

The CDR3 spells CASSLVYSTNTGELFF. The CDR3 region has the DNA TGTGCCAGCAGTTTAGTTTACTCCACGAACACCGGGGAGCTGTTTTTT. The V gene is TRBV28, the J gene TRBJ2-2; D is ambiguous. Trimming pared 2 bases from V and 0 bases from J, leaving 10 bases between. Germline CDR1 and CDR2: MDHEN and SYDVKM. This CDR3 is 16 amino acids long.

J is TRBJ2-1 and V is TRBV4-3; a possible D gene is TRBD2 (5 bases). The CDR3 length is 15 residues. Germline CDR1 LGHNA, CDR2 YSLEER. V lost 3 bases and J lost 0, with 9 bases in between. The CDR3 nucleotides read TGCGCCAGCAGCCACGAGCGGAACTCCTACAATGAGCAGTTCTTC. Protein product: CASSHERNSYNEQFF.

In nucleotides, the CDR3 is TGCGCCAGCAGCTTCGGGGTCGTGAACACTGAAGCTTTCTTT. It is translated as CASSFGVVNTEAFF. The V and J genes are TRBV5-1 and TRBJ1-1; the D is unclear. Trimming removed 2 bases at V and 0 bases at J, with 8 bases between. The CDR3 extends over 14 amino acids. Germline V CDR1 and CDR2: SGHRS, YFSETQ.

The rearrangement joins TRBV5-6 to TRBJ2-1; D might be TRBD1 (5 bases). CDR1 is SGHDT and CDR2 is YYEEEE in the germline V gene. V gave up 4 bases and J gave up 0 bases, with 11 bases separating them. The CDR3 loop spans 15 amino acids. CDR3 bases: TGTGCCAGCAGCCTACAGGCGTTCTCCTACAATGAGCAGTTCTTC. Its translation: CASSLQAFSYNEQFF.

This sequence joins TRBV30 and TRBJ1-2; 8 nucleotides match TRBD1. CDR3 size: 17 residues. CDR1 and CDR2 (germline): GTSNPN, SVGIG (reference sequence). With V trimmed by 2 bases and J by 7 bases, 18 bases remained unmatched. CDR3 amino acids: CAWSPPFFGRGLFGYTF. Here the CDR3 DNA reads TGTGCCTGGAGTCCCCCATTCTTTGGCAGGGGGCTGTTTGGCTACACCTTC.

The chain recombines TRBV7-2 with TRBJ2-7; TRBD1 agrees at 7 bases. The germline V gene has CDR1 SGHTA and CDR2 FQGNSA. The J segment lost 4 bases and the V segment lost 2 bases, leaving 5 bases of the junction unmatched. The CDR3 has 14 amino acids. The CDR3 nucleotides are TGTGCCAGCAGCTTACAAGGGGGCGGGTACGAGCAGTACTTC. Protein sequence: CASSLQGGGYEQYF.